This T cell receptor beta chain was captured in a study of cytomegalovirus exposure and HLA in healthy donors. General observations from the study: One variant, a missense change in DCLRE1C, was linked in a later analysis to TCR beta V- and J-gene trimming. For most subjects, TCR beta sequences were reported to predict HLA-A and HLA-B alleles with accuracy. Cytomegalovirus status was reportedly diagnosed by the classifier with high specificity and sensitivity.

The PCR contained 60 Vbeta and 13 Jbeta primers. TCRdb's table, derived via immunoSEQ multiplex PCR, lists solely in-frame clones and lacks some. This sample's clone table lists some 120,000 clones. Worth noting for this clone: The antigen remains unidentified.

This CDR3 contains 16 residues. The ends were cut back, 4 bases at V and 2 bases at J, with 14 bases in the middle. Germline lookup yields CDR1 MGHRA and CDR2 YSYEKL. This rearrangement joins TRBV4-1 to TRBJ2-2; D call uncertain. The source material was PBMCs. This TCR was sampled from a man aged 25 to 40 in good health and CMV-seronegative. As DNA, the CDR3 is TGCGCCAGCAGCCCGGCGGTGATTTTCAACACCGGGGAGCTGTTTTTT. It encodes CASSPAVIFNTGELFF.